This T cell receptor beta chain was sequenced during a study of beta chain features in type 1 diabetes. The entirety of the isolated RNA underwent reverse transcription, so expressed TCRB transcripts were sequenced. The method was immunoSEQ multiplex PCR; TCRdb's version includes in-frame clones alone and lacks a portion of them. This table holds hundreds of thousands of clones, about a sixth found once. CDR3 length equals 16 residues. V lost 1 base and J lost 0, with 11 bases in between. Germline CDR1 reads SGHDN; CDR2 reads FVKESK. The sequence came from a man aged 18 to 30 in good health. The chain uses TRBV14 and TRBJ2-3, with D hard to call. The specimen sequenced was naive CD4+ T cells from blood. The CDR3 loop is CASSQAWVASTDTQYF. Written as DNA, the CDR3 is TGTGCCAGCAGCCAAGCGTGGGTTGCTAGCACAGATACGCAGTATTTT.